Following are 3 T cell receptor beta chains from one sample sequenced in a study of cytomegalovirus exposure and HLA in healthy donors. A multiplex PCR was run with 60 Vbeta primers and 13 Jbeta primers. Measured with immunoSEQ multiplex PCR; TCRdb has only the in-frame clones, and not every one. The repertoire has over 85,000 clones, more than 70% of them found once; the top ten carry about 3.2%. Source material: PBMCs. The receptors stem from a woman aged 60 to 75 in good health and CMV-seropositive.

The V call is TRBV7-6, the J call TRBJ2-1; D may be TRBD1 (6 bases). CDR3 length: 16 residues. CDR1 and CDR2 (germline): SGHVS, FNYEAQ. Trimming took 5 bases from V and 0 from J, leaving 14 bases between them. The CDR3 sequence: CASSQDRRASYNEQFF. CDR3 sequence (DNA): TGTGCCAGCAGCCAGGACAGAAGAGCCTCCTACAATGAGCAGTTCTTC.

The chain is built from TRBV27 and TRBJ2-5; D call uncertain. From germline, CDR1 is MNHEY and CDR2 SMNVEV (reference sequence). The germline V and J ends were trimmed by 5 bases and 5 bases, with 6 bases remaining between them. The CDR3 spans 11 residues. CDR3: CASSAGETQYF. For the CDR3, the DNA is TGTGCCAGCAGTGCCGGGGAGACCCAGTACTTC.

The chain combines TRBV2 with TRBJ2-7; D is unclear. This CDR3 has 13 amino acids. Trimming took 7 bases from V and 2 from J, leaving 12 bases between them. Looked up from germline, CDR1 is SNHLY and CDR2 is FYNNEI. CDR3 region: CASKYSATYEQYF. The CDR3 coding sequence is TGTGCCAGCAAGTACTCCGCAACCTACGAGCAGTACTTC.